This T cell receptor (beta chain) was profiled in a study of blood T cells in healthy people across ages. Next came a second PCR, run for roughly 6 to 11 cycles, which used a sample-barcoded 5' primer along with a J-beta primer mix. TCRdb fed the 5' RACE reads into MiXCR, producing one record per CDR3 protein. The top ten clones hold around 18% of a sample with about 800,000 distinct CDR3 sequences, 35% to 50% of them seen once. The table lists this clonotype with a few counts. Germline CDR1 is DFQATT and CDR2 is SNEGSKA (reference sequence). The length of the CDR3 is 16 residues. Trimming left V 0 bases short and J 0 bases short, with 15 bases between.

This rearrangement joins TRBV20-1 to TRBJ2-7; D is perhaps TRBD2 (6 bases). The sample consisted of blood. This sequence originates from a man at least 80 years old in good health. The CDR3 sequence: CSARDRFRESSYEQYF. The CDR3 nucleotides read TGCAGTGCTAGAGATAGGTTTCGGGAGAGCTCCTACGAGCAGTACTTC.